The 28 T cell receptor beta chains in this list originate from one sample, sequenced in a study of T-cell reconstitution after alpha-beta-depleted transplantation in children. This sample's TCRbeta library carried unique molecular identifier barcodes. MiXCR, applied by TCRdb to the PCR reads, yields one record per CDR3 protein. Of fewer than 550,000 distinct CDR3 sequences in the sample, roughly 10% were seen once. The sequenced sample was PBMCs, mostly from graft donor cells, obtained 180 days after TCRalphabeta/CD19-depleted stem cell transplant. These TCRs come from a female patient under 10 years old who had a stem cell transplant for aplastic anemia, so the T cells may come from the graft donor.

Only a few counts were recorded for this clonotype. The chain links TRBV12-3 or TRBV12-4 to TRBJ1-1; D call uncertain. V was shortened by 8 bases and J by 1 base, with 8 bases between the two germline ends. The CDR3 extends over 12 amino acids. CDR3 sequence reads: CASRMGNTEAFF. As DNA, the CDR3 is TGTGCCAGCCGGATGGGGAACACTGAAGCTTTCTTT.

The sample holds many counts of this clonotype. The CDR3 region has the DNA TGTGCCAGCAGCTTACAGGGTATCTACGAGCAGTACTTC. Residues: CASSLQGIYEQYF. The rearrangement uses TRBV13 and TRBJ2-7; D is possibly TRBD1 (5 bases). The V gene's germline CDR1 is PRHDT and CDR2 FYEKMQ (reference sequence). This CDR3 region has 13 residues. Trimming stripped 2 bases from V and 3 bases from J, with 8 bases between.

This clonotype was counted only a few times. V usage is TRBV6-1 and J usage is TRBJ1-1; 7 nucleotides agree with TRBD1. The CDR3 contains 15 residues. Germline values: CDR1 MNHNS, CDR2 SASEGT. Trimming took 3 bases from V and 3 from J; bases not matched to a gene: 7. This chain's CDR3 is CASSERDSPDTEAFF. CDR3 nucleotides: TGTGCCAGCAGTGAGCGGGACAGCCCGGACACTGAAGCTTTCTTT.

The chain recombines TRBV20-1 with TRBJ2-1, with 10 bases matching TRBD2. The CDR3 contains 16 residues. Losses at the gene ends were 5 bases for V and 10 bases for J; bases not matched to a gene: 17. CDR1 and CDR2 (germline): DFQATT, SNEGSKA (reference sequence). CDR3 amino acids: CSAPKRTSGLYGEQFF. The CDR3, as DNA: TGCAGTGCTCCGAAACGGACTAGCGGCCTATACGGGGAGCAGTTCTTC.

The CDR3 protein is CSARGWSLNTEAFF. CDR3 bases: TGCAGTGCTAGGGGGTGGTCTTTGAACACTGAAGCTTTCTTT. The chain joins TRBV20-1 to TRBJ1-1; D is ambiguous. This CDR3 contains 14 residues. V lost 3 bases and J 0 bases, leaving 11 bases between the germline ends. Per the germline V gene, CDR1 is DFQATT and CDR2 is SNEGSKA (reference sequence).

The chain couples TRBV27 to TRBJ1-1; 10 positions match TRBD1. V shed 6 bases, J shed 11 bases, and the junction held 12 bases outside the gene matches. This CDR3 has 14 amino acids. Germline assignment: CDR1 MNHEY and CDR2 SMNVEV (reference sequence). CDR3 coding DNA: TGTGCCAGCAGATTGGGACAGGGGCCCTCAGGGGCTTTCTTT. It codes for CASRLGQGPSGAFF.

The table lists this clonotype with many counts. This chain links TRBV28 with TRBJ2-2; D is ambiguous. The V end lost 2 bases, the J end lost 0 bases, and 10 bases lay between the germline ends. CDR1 and CDR2 (germline): MDHEN, SYDVKM. This CDR3 has 16 amino acids. As DNA, the CDR3 is TGTGCCAGCAGTTTACCAGGACCCGCGAACACCGGGGAGCTGTTTTTT. Translating gives CASSLPGPANTGELFF.

There are a few counts of this clonotype. The genes are TRBV13 and TRBJ2-7; 9 nucleotides match TRBD1. The CDR3 is 15 residues long. Looked up from germline, CDR1 is PRHDT and CDR2 is FYEKMQ (reference sequence). After removal of 4 bases from V and 2 bases from J, the junction contained 6 bases not matched to a gene. The CDR3 protein is CASSYPGQGTYEQYF. DNA for the CDR3: TGTGCCAGCAGCTACCCGGGACAGGGAACCTACGAGCAGTACTTC.

The rearrangement uses TRBV7-9 and TRBJ1-2; maybe TRBD1 (6 bases). Trimming took 5 bases from V and 10 from J, leaving 20 bases between them. The CDR3 is 14 amino acids. CDR1 is SEHNR and CDR2 is FQNEAQ in the germline V gene (reference sequence). CDR3 nucleotide sequence: TGTGCCAGCAGCCCCGAAACAGGGCAAAGAAACTACACCTTC. Translating gives CASSPETGQRNYTF.

The genes are TRBV12-5 and TRBJ2-5; a possible D gene is TRBD1 (6 bases). Germline assignment: CDR1 LGHNT and CDR2 FRNRAP. The germline V and J ends were trimmed by 0 bases and 2 bases, with 22 bases remaining between them. The CDR3 spans 19 residues. The CDR3 protein is CASGLVSDGTTVGQETQYF. The CDR3 bases are TGTGCTAGTGGTTTGGTCAGCGACGGGACAACGGTCGGACAAGAGACCCAGTACTTC.

This clonotype was detected only a few times. V and J are TRBV6-2 or TRBV6-3 and TRBJ2-7; possibly TRBD1 for D (5 bases). Germline CDR1 reads MNHEY; CDR2 reads SVGEGT. V gave up 10 bases and J gave up 2 bases, with 15 bases separating them. The CDR3 consists of 13 residues. CDR3: CATNRGQPYEQYV. The CDR3 coding sequence is TGTGCCACTAACCGCGGACAACCCTACGAGCAGTACGTC.

There are a few counts of this clonotype. The rearrangement uses TRBV6-2 or TRBV6-3 and TRBJ2-7; D remains unclear. V dropped 6 bases and J dropped 2 bases, with 11 bases sitting between them. The CDR3 extends over 13 amino acids. The germline gives CDR1 MNHEY, CDR2 SVGEGT. CDR3 in amino acids: CASSRDTAYEQYV. CDR3 nucleotides: TGTGCCAGCAGCAGAGACACAGCCTACGAGCAGTACGTC.

This clonotype has more than one count but fewer than ten. The chain combines TRBV18 with TRBJ2-5; maybe TRBD2 (6 bases). This CDR3 has 15 residues. Trimming cost V 3 bases and J 1 base, with 12 bases left between them. Germline loops: CDR1 KGHSH, CDR2 LQKENI. For the CDR3, the DNA is TGTGCCAGCTCACCTAGGAGCGGGCTCCAAGAGACCCAGTACTTC. Its protein product is CASSPRSGLQETQYF.

The V call is TRBV10-3, the J call TRBJ2-7; weak D call: TRBD1 (6 bases). The CDR3 loop spans 15 amino acids. The V and J ends lost 0 bases and 4 bases respectively, with 13 bases between them. CDR1 ENHRY and CDR2 SYGVKD come from the germline V gene. CDR3 sequence (DNA): TGTGCCATCAGTGAGTCAGGCAGGGGCCCATACGAGCAGTACGTC. It yields the protein CAISESGRGPYEQYV.

The chain carries TRBV6-5 and TRBJ2-3; D is possibly TRBD1 (5 bases). The CDR3 is 18 amino acids. V was pared by 2 bases and J by 3 bases, with 21 bases between. The V gene's germline CDR1 is MNHEY and CDR2 SVGAGI. This CDR3 is CASSYTLRIGVWTDTQYF. The CDR3, as DNA: TGTGCCAGCAGTTACACCCTGCGTATAGGGGTTTGGACAGATACGCAGTATTTT.

The chain links TRBV27 to TRBJ2-7, with 7 bases lining up with TRBD2. The CDR3 extends over 16 amino acids. Losses at the gene ends were 8 bases for V and 6 bases for J; bases not matched to a gene: 19. Germline V CDR1 and CDR2: MNHEY, SMNVEV (reference sequence). The CDR3 DNA reads TGTGCCAGCGGCAAAGCGACCCCAGCGGGGTGGCTCGAGCAGTACGTC. Protein product: CASGKATPAGWLEQYV.

In its sample, this clonotype was seen a few times. The chain combines TRBV11-2 with TRBJ2-7; no clear D. This CDR3 has 13 residues. Germline CDR1 is SGHAT and CDR2 is FQNNGV. The ends were cut back, 1 base at V and 7 bases at J, with 11 bases in the middle. This CDR3 is CASSLGTLGEQYF. CDR3 nucleotides: TGTGCCAGCAGCTTAGGGACCCTTGGTGAGCAGTACTTC.

This clonotype was recorded a few times. The gene calls are TRBV19 and TRBJ2-5; 7 bases are shared with TRBD1. This CDR3 contains 16 residues. Losses at the gene ends were 4 bases for V and 5 bases for J; bases not matched to a gene: 13. CDR1 and CDR2 (germline): LNHDA, SQIVND (reference sequence). CDR3 DNA: TGTGCCAGTAGTAGGTTAGGGGGCGCGGCGAGGGAGACCCAGTACTTC. It translates to CASSRLGGAARETQYF. The full variable domain, in which reference TRBV19 and TRBJ2-5 provide the parts outside the CDR3, is DGGITQSPKYLFRKEGQNVTLSCEQNLNHDAMYWYRQDPGQGLRLIYYSQIVNDFQKGDIAEGYSVSREKKESFPLTVTSAQKNPTAFYLCASSRLGGAARETQYFGPGTRLLVL.

This clonotype was counted many times. The V and J genes are TRBV27 and TRBJ1-1; 9 bases match TRBD1. Germline V CDR1 and CDR2: MNHEY, SMNVEV (reference sequence). V shed 1 base, J shed 5 bases, and the junction held 2 bases outside the gene matches. This CDR3 contains 14 residues. As DNA, the CDR3 is TGTGCCAGCAGTTTATGGGACAGGGCGACTGAAGCTTTCTTT. Amino acids: CASSLWDRATEAFF.

To note about this clonotype: The CDR3 ends on some other residue instead of the conserved phenylalanine or tryptophan, so this is likely a read error. The chain recombines TRBV12-3 or TRBV12-4 with TRBJ1-3; 9 nucleotides match TRBD1. V was pared by 5 bases and J by 2 bases, with 4 bases of the junction left unmatched. CDR3 length: 15 amino acids. The CDR3 DNA follows: TGTGCCAGCAGTCCCCGGGACAGGGCTGGAAACACCATATATCTT. It specifies CASSPRDRAGNTIYL.

As DNA, the CDR3 is TGCAGCGTTGCCTTACAGGGTGACAAGACTGAAGCTTTCTTT. Its protein product is CSVALQGDKTEAFF. The genes are TRBV29-1 and TRBJ1-1, with D tentatively TRBD1 (6 bases). The CDR3 has 14 residues. Trimming took 4 bases from V and 5 from J, leaving 17 bases between them. The germline CDR1 and CDR2 sequences are SQVTM and ANQGSEA.

This clonotype was observed a handful of times. J is TRBJ1-2 and V is TRBV20-1; D gene uncertain. The CDR3 has 15 amino acids. V gave up 6 bases and J gave up 4 bases, with 21 bases separating them. Germline CDR1 and CDR2: DFQATT and SNEGSKA (reference sequence). In nucleotides, the CDR3 is TGCAGTGCAAGACTACCACTCGGACCGGCCTATGGCTACACCTTC. Its protein is CSARLPLGPAYGYTF.

CDR3 in amino acids: CASSRKGGDTQYF. The CDR3 DNA is TGTGCCAGCAGCCGGAAGGGAGGAGATACGCAGTATTTT. This chain joins TRBV7-9 and TRBJ2-3; perhaps TRBD2 as D (6 bases). Germline lookup yields CDR1 SEHNR and CDR2 FQNEAQ (reference sequence). V lost 5 bases and J lost 5, with 11 bases in between. The CDR3 runs 13 residues.

Only a few counts were recorded for this clonotype. The chain joins TRBV5-1 to TRBJ2-7; D may match TRBD1 or TRBD2 (5 bases each). Per the germline V gene, CDR1 is SGHRS and CDR2 is YFSETQ. V was trimmed by 5 bases and J by 4 bases, leaving 16 bases between them. The CDR3 contains 14 residues. The CDR3 region has the DNA TGCGCCAGCAGTCAGGGACCGTCGATATACGAGCAGTACTTC. It is translated as CASSQGPSIYEQYF.

This clonotype was observed a handful of times. The J gene is TRBJ2-1, the V gene TRBV27; D remains unclear. The germline V and J ends were trimmed by 5 bases and 6 bases, with 11 bases remaining between them. Germline loops: CDR1 MNHEY, CDR2 SMNVEV (reference sequence). The CDR3 covers 13 residues. CDR3 amino acids: CASSLHPFNEQFF. CDR3 nucleotides: TGTGCCAGCAGTCTCCACCCCTTCAATGAGCAGTTCTTC.

Only a few counts were recorded for this clonotype. The DNA of the CDR3 is TGTGCCAGCAGTTTAAATCTAGGGTTGGGTCCTAACTATGGCTACACCTTC. Its protein product is CASSLNLGLGPNYGYTF. This rearrangement joins TRBV28 to TRBJ1-2; D not certain. The ends were cut back, 2 bases at V and 0 bases at J, with 16 bases in the middle. Germline CDR1 reads MDHEN; CDR2 reads SYDVKM. The CDR3 spans 17 residues.

The rearrangement joins TRBV7-3 to TRBJ2-1; 9 nucleotides align to TRBD2. Germline V lookup: CDR1 SGHTA, CDR2 FQGTGA. This CDR3 spans 15 amino acids. With V trimmed by 5 bases and J by 7 bases, 9 bases remained unmatched. The CDR3 nucleotides are TGTGCCAGCAGCAAATTTAGCGGGGGCGGAAATGAGCAGTTCTTC. This translates into CASSKFSGGGNEQFF.

The chain uses TRBV29-1 and TRBJ1-5, with D possibly matching TRBD1 (6 bases). The germline CDR1 and CDR2 sequences are SQVTM and ANQGSEA. This CDR3 has 12 amino acids. V lost 4 bases, J lost 3 bases, and 7 bases lay in between. The CDR3 DNA is TGCAGCGTTGGGGGGGCCAATCAGCCCCAGCATTTT. The encoded protein is CSVGGANQPQHF.